Below are 23 T cell receptor beta chains sequenced from a single sample in a study of T cell responses to AZD1222 COVID-19 vaccine. Libraries were prepared by immunoSEQ multiplex PCR; TCRdb keeps only in-frame clonotypes and omits some of them. The sample consists of 150,000 or so clones, approximately 83% of them appearing once. Sequencing was performed on peripheral blood, taken on day 0 of AZD1222 vaccination. All receptors come from an adult in good health.

This clone was found once. The chain employs TRBV3-1 (or the pseudogene TRBV3-2) and TRBJ2-2; D may be TRBD1 (6 bases). The V gene lost 1 base and the J gene lost 6 bases, with 18 bases spanning the gap. Germline V gives CDR1 LGHDT, CDR2 YNNKEL (reference sequence). The CDR3 spans 17 residues. The CDR3 bases are TGTGCCAGCAGCCAAGTGTTGTGGGGGCAAGAAGCCGGGGAGCTGTTTTTT. The encoded protein is CASSQVLWGQEAGELFF.

The chain carries TRBV4-2 and TRBJ2-6; D possibly corresponds to TRBD2 (6 bases). This CDR3 spans 18 amino acids. CDR1 and CDR2 from the germline V gene are LGHNA and YNFKEQ. Deletions cut 5 bases from V and 4 bases from J, with 21 bases between. CDR3 nucleotides: TGTGCCAGCAGCAAGGGAACAGGCCGGGAGTGGGGGGCCAACGTCCTGACTTTC. This gives the protein CASSKGTGREWGANVLTF.

The chain uses TRBV27 and TRBJ1-2; 7 nucleotides match TRBD1. Germline trimming cut 6 bases from V and 4 bases from J; bases unmatched to any gene: 8. CDR1 and CDR2 (germline): MNHEY, SMNVEV (reference sequence). The CDR3 is 14 residues long. The CDR3, as DNA: TGTGCCAGCAGCCGGGACAGTAAGGGCTATGGCTACACCTTC. It encodes CASSRDSKGYGYTF.

The DNA of the CDR3 is TGTGCCAGCAGCTTAATCGGGGCGGCTAAGTACTTC. Translated, it gives CASSLIGAAKYF. The chain carries TRBV7-2 and TRBJ2-7; D possibly uses TRBD1 or TRBD2 (5 bases each). The CDR3 is made up of 12 amino acids. Between the trimmed V and J ends, which lost 2 bases and 11 bases, there was a span of 13 bases. Germline CDR1 SGHTA, CDR2 FQGNSA.

The V call is TRBV19, the J call TRBJ1-1; 10 positions agree with TRBD1. Looked up from germline, CDR1 is LNHDA and CDR2 is SQIVND (reference sequence). V lost 7 bases to trimming and J lost 5 bases; unmatched junction nucleotides: 19. CDR3 size: 18 residues. Here the CDR3 reads CASNIGFRQGAKGTEAFF. CDR3 bases: TGTGCCAGTAATATCGGGTTCCGACAGGGGGCAAAGGGGACTGAAGCTTTCTTT.

The chain employs TRBV2 and TRBJ1-5; 7 bases line up with TRBD1. Germline CDR1 and CDR2: SNHLY and FYNNEI. V shed 6 bases, J shed 7 bases, and the junction held 6 bases outside the gene matches. This CDR3 comprises 13 residues. The CDR3 region is CASSTGVGQPQHF. The DNA for the CDR3 is TGTGCCAGCAGCACAGGGGTGGGCCAGCCCCAGCATTTT.

This rearrangement joins TRBV24-1 to TRBJ2-2; 9 bases map to TRBD2. The CDR3 extends over 18 amino acids. Looked up from germline, CDR1 is KGHDR and CDR2 is SFDVKD. Losses at the gene ends were 3 bases for V and 2 bases for J; bases not matched to a gene: 9. The chain's CDR3 is CATSDTSGAGGNTGELFF. The CDR3 DNA reads as TGTGCCACCAGTGATACCAGTGGAGCGGGAGGTAACACCGGGGAGCTGTTTTTT.

The chain couples TRBV9 to TRBJ1-5, with D perhaps matching TRBD1 (5 bases). CDR1 is SGDLS and CDR2 is YYNGEE in the germline V gene. V was clipped by 3 bases and J by 8 bases, with 15 bases between them. The CDR3 is made up of 14 amino acids. The chain's CDR3 is CASSAGTRGEPQHF. CDR3 DNA: TGTGCCAGCAGCGCCGGGACCCGAGGGGAGCCCCAGCATTTT.

The V call is TRBV18, the J call TRBJ2-1; D unclear. Germline-derived CDR1 and CDR2 are KGHSH and LQKENI. Trimming left V 3 bases short and J 0 bases short, with 9 bases between. This CDR3 region has 15 residues. The CDR3, as DNA: TGTGCCAGCTCACCGTCCCCGAGCTCCTACAATGAGCAGTTCTTC. It is translated as CASSPSPSSYNEQFF. Combining the CDR3 with reference TRBV18 and TRBJ2-1 gives the whole variable domain NAGVMQNPRHLVRRRGQEARLRCSPMKGHSHVYWYRQLPEEGLKFMVYLQKENIIDESGMPKERFSAEFPKEGPSILRIQQVVRGDSAAYFCASSPSPSSYNEQFFGPGTRLTVL.

This clone was recorded once. The V call is TRBV27, the J call TRBJ1-2, with unresolved D. The CDR3 runs to 14 residues. Trimming stripped 6 bases from V and 5 bases from J, with 16 bases between. Per germline, CDR1 MNHEY and CDR2 SMNVEV (reference sequence). The CDR3 sequence is CASRPTTDGYGYTF. The CDR3 DNA reads TGTGCCAGCAGACCGACCACGGACGGGTATGGCTACACCTTC.

The chain recombines TRBV10-3 with TRBJ2-7; 8 nucleotides align to TRBD2. V shed 7 bases, J shed 0 bases, and the junction held 5 bases outside the gene matches. CDR1 and CDR2 from the germline V gene are ENHRY and SYGVKD. This CDR3 spans 14 amino acids. CDR3 protein: CAINAGTSSYEQYF. CDR3 sequence (DNA): TGTGCCATCAACGCGGGGACTAGCTCCTACGAGCAGTACTTC.

The gene calls are TRBV7-8 and TRBJ2-3; D is ambiguous. CDR1 is SGHVS, CDR2 FQNEAQ, per germline. CDR3 size: 15 residues. The ends were cut back, 1 base at V and 2 bases at J, with 10 bases in the middle. CDR3 sequence: CASSLGRTYTDTQYF. In DNA form, the CDR3 reads TGTGCCAGCAGCTTAGGTAGAACGTACACAGATACGCAGTATTTT.

This chain joins TRBV28 and TRBJ2-1; D is perhaps TRBD1 (5 bases). The V and J ends lost 2 bases and 6 bases respectively, with 8 bases between them. Germline-derived CDR1 and CDR2 are MDHEN and SYDVKM. This CDR3 is 13 amino acids long. The CDR3 sequence: CASSLRTINEQFF. The CDR3 bases are TGTGCCAGCAGTTTAAGGACAATCAATGAGCAGTTCTTC.

The chain carries TRBV28 and TRBJ2-7, with D maybe TRBD2 (6 bases). CDR1 and CDR2 (germline): MDHEN, SYDVKM. With 5 bases removed from V and 7 bases from J, the gap between germline ends came to 18 bases. The CDR3 has 14 residues. The CDR3 DNA sequence: TGTGCCAGCAGTACACACACTGGGGGGAAGGAGCAGTACTTC. The encoded protein is CASSTHTGGKEQYF.

This clone was observed a single time. The genes are TRBV5-6 and TRBJ1-1; D gene uncertain. V was cut by 1 base and J by 3 bases, with 4 bases left in between. Per germline, CDR1 SGHDT and CDR2 YYEEEE. CDR3 length: 12 amino acids. In DNA form, the CDR3 reads TGTGCCAGCAGCTTGTCCCACACTGAAGCTTTCTTT. Encoded protein: CASSLSHTEAFF. Together with reference TRBV5-6 and TRBJ1-1, the CDR3 gives the full variable domain: DAGVTQSPTHLIKTRGQQVTLRCSPKSGHDTVSWYQQALGQGPQFIFQYYEEEERQRGNFPDRFSGHQFPNYSSELNVNALLLGDSALYLCASSLSHTEAFFGQGTRLTVV.

This clone came up once. The same CDR3 arises from other DNA sequences in this sample as well. The chain employs TRBV7-2 and TRBJ1-6; D is unresolved. The V gene lost 5 bases and the J gene lost 7 bases, with 6 bases spanning the gap. The CDR3 has 12 residues. Germline V CDR1 and CDR2: SGHTA, FQGNSA. Here the CDR3 reads CASSPYNSPLHF. CDR3 DNA sequence: TGTGCCAGCAGCCCTTACAATTCACCCCTCCACTTT.

The rearrangement uses TRBV27 and TRBJ2-3, with 10 bases aligning to TRBD2. The length of the CDR3 is 14 residues. J gave up 3 bases and V 8 bases, and 5 bases lay outside the gene matches. CDR1 MNHEY and CDR2 SMNVEV come from the germline V gene (reference sequence). CDR3 coding DNA: TGTGCCAGCGGGGCTAGCGGGAGTACAGATACGCAGTATTTT. Protein: CASGASGSTDTQYF.

This chain links TRBV24-1 with TRBJ2-2, with 12 bases aligning to TRBD2. Germline V gene sequence: CDR1 KGHDR, CDR2 SFDVKD. Trimming cost V 3 bases and J 7 bases; bases outside gene matches: 8. There are 17 residues in the CDR3. In DNA, the CDR3 is TGTGCCACCAGTGATCCAACTAGCGGGGGGCCTGACGGGGAGCTGTTTTTT. This codes for CATSDPTSGGPDGELFF.

This clone was observed a few times. The chain has TRBV23-1 and TRBJ2-7; D perhaps matches TRBD2 (6 bases). TRBV23-1 is an ORF for which the function is uncertain. V gave up 1 base and J gave up 0 bases, with 7 bases separating them. This CDR3 is 14 amino acids long. DNA of the CDR3: TGCGCCAGCAGTCAATTCGGGAGCTCCTACGAGCAGTACTTC. Translation gives CASSQFGSSYEQYF.

This rearrangement joins TRBV2 to TRBJ2-7, with D possibly called TRBD1 or TRBD2 (5 bases each). There are 15 residues in the CDR3. Trimming stripped 7 bases from V and 5 bases from J, with 21 bases between. Per germline, CDR1 SNHLY and CDR2 FYNNEI. The CDR3 region has the DNA TGTGCCAGCAAGGGGCTCATATCCACTAGTAACGAGCAGTACTTC. Translated: CASKGLISTSNEQYF. Full variable domain (missing parts from reference TRBV2 and TRBJ2-7): EPEVTQTPSHQVTQMGQEVILRCVPISNHLYFYWYRQILGQKVEFLVSFYNNEISEKSEIFDDQFSVERPDGSNFTLKIRSTKLEDSAMYFCASKGLISTSNEQYFGPGTRLTVT.

The chain is built from TRBV28 and TRBJ2-6; 7 nucleotides match TRBD1. The CDR3 is made up of 17 amino acids. J was trimmed by 4 bases and V by 7 bases; bases with no gene match: 13. CDR1 is MDHEN and CDR2 is SYDVKM in the germline V gene. The CDR3 spells CASTYRGVHVGANVLTF. The CDR3 nucleotides are TGTGCCAGCACCTACAGGGGCGTCCATGTCGGGGCCAACGTCCTGACTTTC.

The V and J genes are TRBV18 and TRBJ1-6; D is unresolved. The V gene lost 3 bases and the J gene lost 0 bases, with 9 bases spanning the gap. This CDR3 region has 16 residues. Looked up from germline, CDR1 is KGHSH and CDR2 is LQKENI. Here the CDR3 DNA reads TGTGCCAGCTCACCCGGGAGAATCTCCTATAATTCACCCCTCCACTTT. It is translated as CASSPGRISYNSPLHF.

This sequence joins TRBV3-1 (or the pseudogene TRBV3-2) and TRBJ1-2, with D unclear. CDR1 is LGHDT, CDR2 YNNKEL, per germline (reference sequence). V lost 1 base to trimming and J lost 8 bases, with 14 bases between them. The CDR3 length is 14 residues. This CDR3 reads CASSQVQASWGYTF. The CDR3 DNA reads TGTGCCAGCAGCCAAGTCCAGGCATCTTGGGGCTACACCTTC.